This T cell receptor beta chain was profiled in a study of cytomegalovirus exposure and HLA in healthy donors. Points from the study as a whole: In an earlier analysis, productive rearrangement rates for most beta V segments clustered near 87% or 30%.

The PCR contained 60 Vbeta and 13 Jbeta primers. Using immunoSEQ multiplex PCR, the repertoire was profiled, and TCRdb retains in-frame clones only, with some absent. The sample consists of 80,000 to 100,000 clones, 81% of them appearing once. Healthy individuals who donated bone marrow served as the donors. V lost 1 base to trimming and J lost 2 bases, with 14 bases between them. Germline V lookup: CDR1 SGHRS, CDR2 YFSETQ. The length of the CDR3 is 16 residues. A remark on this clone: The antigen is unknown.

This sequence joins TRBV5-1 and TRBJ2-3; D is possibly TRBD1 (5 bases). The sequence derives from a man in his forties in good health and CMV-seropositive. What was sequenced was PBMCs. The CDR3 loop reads CASSLTGYNPTDTQYF. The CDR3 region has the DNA TGCGCCAGCAGCTTGACAGGTTACAACCCCACAGATACGCAGTATTTT.